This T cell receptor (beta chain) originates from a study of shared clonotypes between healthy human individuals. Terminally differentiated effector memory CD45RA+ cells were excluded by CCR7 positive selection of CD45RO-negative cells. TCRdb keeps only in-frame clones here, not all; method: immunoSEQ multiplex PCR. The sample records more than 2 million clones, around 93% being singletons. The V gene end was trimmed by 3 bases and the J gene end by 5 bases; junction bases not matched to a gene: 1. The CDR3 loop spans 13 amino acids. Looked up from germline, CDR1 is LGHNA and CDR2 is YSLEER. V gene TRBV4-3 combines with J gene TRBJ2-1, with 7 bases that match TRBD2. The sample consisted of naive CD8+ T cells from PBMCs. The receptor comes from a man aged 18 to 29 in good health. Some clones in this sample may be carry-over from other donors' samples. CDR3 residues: CASSHGGDNEQFF. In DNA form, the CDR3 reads TGCGCCAGCAGCCATGGGGGGGACAATGAGCAGTTCTTC.